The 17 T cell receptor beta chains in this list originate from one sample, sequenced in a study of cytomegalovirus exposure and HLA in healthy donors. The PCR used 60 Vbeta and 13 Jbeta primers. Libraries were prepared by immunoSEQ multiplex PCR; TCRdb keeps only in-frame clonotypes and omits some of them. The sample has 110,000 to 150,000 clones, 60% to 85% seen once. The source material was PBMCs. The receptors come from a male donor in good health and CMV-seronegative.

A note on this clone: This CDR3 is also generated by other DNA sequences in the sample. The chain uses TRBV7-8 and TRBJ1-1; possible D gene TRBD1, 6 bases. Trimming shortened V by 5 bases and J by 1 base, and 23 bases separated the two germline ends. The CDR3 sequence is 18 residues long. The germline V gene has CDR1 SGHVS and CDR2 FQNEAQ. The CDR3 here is CASSPSQGLVGANTEAFF. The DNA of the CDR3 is TGTGCCAGCAGCCCATCACAGGGTTTAGTCGGGGCGAACACTGAAGCTTTCTTT.

The CDR3 nucleotides are TGTGCCAGCAGCATTGGAGTGGTAGCGGGGACCCAAGAGACCCAGTACTTC. Amino acid sequence: CASSIGVVAGTQETQYF. This chain uses TRBV5-4 with TRBJ2-5, with TRBD2 matching 8 bases. The ends lost 4 bases at V and 1 base at J; junction bases unmatched: 12. Germline-derived CDR1 and CDR2 are SGHNT and YYREEE (reference sequence). CDR3 length: 17 residues. Full variable domain (missing parts from reference TRBV5-4 and TRBJ2-5): ETGVTQSPTHLIKTRGQQVTLRCSSQSGHNTVSWYQQALGQGPQFIFQYYREEENGRGNFPPRFSGLQFPNYSSELNVNALELDDSALYLCASSIGVVAGTQETQYFGPGTRLLVL.

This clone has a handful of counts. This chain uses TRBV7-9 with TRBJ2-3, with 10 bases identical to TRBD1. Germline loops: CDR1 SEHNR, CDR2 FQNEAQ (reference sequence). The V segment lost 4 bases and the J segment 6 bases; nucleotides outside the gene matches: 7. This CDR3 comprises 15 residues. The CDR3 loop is CASSYWTGGSDTQYF. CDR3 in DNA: TGTGCCAGCAGCTATTGGACAGGGGGATCCGATACGCAGTATTTT.

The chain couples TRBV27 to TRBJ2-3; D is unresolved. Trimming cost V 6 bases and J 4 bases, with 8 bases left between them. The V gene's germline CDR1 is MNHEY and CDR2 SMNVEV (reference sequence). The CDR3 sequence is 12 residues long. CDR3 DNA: TGTGCCAGCAGCTCCAGTTCAGATACGCAGTATTTT. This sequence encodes CASSSSSDTQYF.

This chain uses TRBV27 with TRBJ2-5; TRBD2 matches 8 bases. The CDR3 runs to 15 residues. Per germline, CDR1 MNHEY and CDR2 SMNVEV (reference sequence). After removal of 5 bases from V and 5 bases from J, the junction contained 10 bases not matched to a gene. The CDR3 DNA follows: TGTGCCAGCAGTCCCATTGGCGGGGGGCTTGAGACCCAGTACTTC. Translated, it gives CASSPIGGGLETQYF.

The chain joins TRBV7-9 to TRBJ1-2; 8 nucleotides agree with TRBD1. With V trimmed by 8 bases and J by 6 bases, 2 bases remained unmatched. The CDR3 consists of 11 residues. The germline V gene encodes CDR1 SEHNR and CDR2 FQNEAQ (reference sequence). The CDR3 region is CASGRGHGYTF. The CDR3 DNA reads TGTGCCAGCGGCAGGGGGCATGGCTACACCTTC.

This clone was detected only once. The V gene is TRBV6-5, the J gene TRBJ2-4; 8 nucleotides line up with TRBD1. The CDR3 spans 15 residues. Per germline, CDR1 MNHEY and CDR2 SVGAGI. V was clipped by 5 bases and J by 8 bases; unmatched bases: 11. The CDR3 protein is CASSQRQGSMDIQYF. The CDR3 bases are TGTGCCAGCAGTCAACGACAGGGGAGCATGGACATTCAGTACTTC.

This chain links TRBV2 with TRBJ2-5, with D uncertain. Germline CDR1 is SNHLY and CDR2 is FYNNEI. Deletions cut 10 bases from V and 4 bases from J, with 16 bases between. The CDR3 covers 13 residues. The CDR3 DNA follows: TGTGCCACCACGTTAACTAAAAGAGAGACCCAGTACTTC. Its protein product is CATTLTKRETQYF. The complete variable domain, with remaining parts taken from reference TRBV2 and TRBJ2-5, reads EPEVTQTPSHQVTQMGQEVILRCVPISNHLYFYWYRQILGQKVEFLVSFYNNEISEKSEIFDDQFSVERPDGSNFTLKIRSTKLEDSAMYFCATTLTKRETQYFGPGTRLLVL.

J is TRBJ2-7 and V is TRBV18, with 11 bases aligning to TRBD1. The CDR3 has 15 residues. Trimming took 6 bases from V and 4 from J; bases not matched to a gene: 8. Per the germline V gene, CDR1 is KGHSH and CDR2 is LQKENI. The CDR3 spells CASSQGTGGVYEQYF. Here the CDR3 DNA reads TGTGCCAGCTCCCAAGGGACAGGGGGAGTATACGAGCAGTACTTC.

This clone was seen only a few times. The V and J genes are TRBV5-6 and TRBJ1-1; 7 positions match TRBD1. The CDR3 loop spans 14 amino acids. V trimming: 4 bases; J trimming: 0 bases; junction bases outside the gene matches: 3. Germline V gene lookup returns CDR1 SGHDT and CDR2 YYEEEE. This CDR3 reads CASSLGQVNTEAFF. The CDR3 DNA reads TGTGCCAGCAGCCTCGGACAGGTGAACACTGAAGCTTTCTTT. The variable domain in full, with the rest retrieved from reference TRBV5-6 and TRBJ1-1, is DAGVTQSPTHLIKTRGQQVTLRCSPKSGHDTVSWYQQALGQGPQFIFQYYEEEERQRGNFPDRFSGHQFPNYSSELNVNALLLGDSALYLCASSLGQVNTEAFFGQGTRLTVV.

In DNA, the CDR3 is TGTGCCAGCAGCTACACCGGACAGGGGGGTTCACCCCTCCACTTT. It encodes CASSYTGQGGSPLHF. The V call is TRBV9, the J call TRBJ1-6, with 10 positions matching TRBD1. V lost 4 bases and J lost 9; bases outside the gene matches: 7. The CDR3 is 15 residues long. Looked up from germline, CDR1 is SGDLS and CDR2 is YYNGEE.

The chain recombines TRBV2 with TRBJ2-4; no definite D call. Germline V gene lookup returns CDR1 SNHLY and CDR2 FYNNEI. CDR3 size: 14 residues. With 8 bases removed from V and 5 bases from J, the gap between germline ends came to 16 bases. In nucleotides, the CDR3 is TGTGCCAGCGTTAAGACGGAGCTAGAAAACATTCAGTACTTC. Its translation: CASVKTELENIQYF. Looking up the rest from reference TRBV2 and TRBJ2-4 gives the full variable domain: EPEVTQTPSHQVTQMGQEVILRCVPISNHLYFYWYRQILGQKVEFLVSFYNNEISEKSEIFDDQFSVERPDGSNFTLKIRSTKLEDSAMYFCASVKTELENIQYFGAGTRLSVL.

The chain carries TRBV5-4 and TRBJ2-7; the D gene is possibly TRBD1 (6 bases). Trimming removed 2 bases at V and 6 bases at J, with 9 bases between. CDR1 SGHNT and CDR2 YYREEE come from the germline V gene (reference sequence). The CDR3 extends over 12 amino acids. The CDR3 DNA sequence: TGTGCCAGCAGCTTTACAGGGTTCGAGCAGTACTTC. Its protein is CASSFTGFEQYF.

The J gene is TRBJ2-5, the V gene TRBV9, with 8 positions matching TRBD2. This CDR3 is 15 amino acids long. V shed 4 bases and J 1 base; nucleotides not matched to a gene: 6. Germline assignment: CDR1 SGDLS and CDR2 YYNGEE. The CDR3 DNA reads TGTGCCAGCAGCACCCGACTAGCGCCCCAAGAGACCCAGTACTTC. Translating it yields CASSTRLAPQETQYF.

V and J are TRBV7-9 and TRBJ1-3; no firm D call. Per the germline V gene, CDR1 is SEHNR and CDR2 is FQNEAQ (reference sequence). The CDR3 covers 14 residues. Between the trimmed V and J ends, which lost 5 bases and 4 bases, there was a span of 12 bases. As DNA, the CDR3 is TGTGCCAGCAGCCACGGGAGTCAAGGAAACACCATATATTTT. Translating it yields CASSHGSQGNTIYF. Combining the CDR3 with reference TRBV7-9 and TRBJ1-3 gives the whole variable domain DTGVSQNPRHKITKRGQNVTFRCDPISEHNRLYWYRQTLGQGPEFLTYFQNEAQLEKSRLLSDRFSAERPKGSFSTLEIQRTEQGDSAMYLCASSHGSQGNTIYFGEGSWLTVV.

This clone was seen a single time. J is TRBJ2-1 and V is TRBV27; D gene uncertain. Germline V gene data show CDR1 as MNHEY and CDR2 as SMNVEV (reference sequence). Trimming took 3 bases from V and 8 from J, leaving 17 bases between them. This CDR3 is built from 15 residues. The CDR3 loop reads CASSFPRTNFDEQFF. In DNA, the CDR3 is TGTGCCAGCAGTTTCCCTAGAACTAACTTTGATGAGCAGTTCTTC.

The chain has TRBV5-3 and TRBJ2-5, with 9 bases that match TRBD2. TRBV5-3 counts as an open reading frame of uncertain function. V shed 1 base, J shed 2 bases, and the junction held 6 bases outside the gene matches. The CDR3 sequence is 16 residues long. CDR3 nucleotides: TGTGCCAGAAGCTTGCGGACTAGCGTTTTACAAGAGACCCAGTACTTC. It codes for CARSLRTSVLQETQYF.